This T cell receptor beta chain was found in a study of cytomegalovirus exposure and HLA in healthy donors. Study-level findings and limits: Researchers catalogued 160 or so TCR beta chains as cytomegalovirus-associated.

PCR amplification relied on 60 Vbeta primers (plus 13 Jbeta primers). Profiled with immunoSEQ multiplex PCR; TCRdb holds only in-frame clones, not every one. Of 95,000 to 150,000 clones listed, over 60% are singletons. Worth noting for this clone: As yet, its antigen is unknown.

This CDR3 has 16 residues. CDR1 is MGHDK and CDR2 is SYGVNS in the germline V gene. With V trimmed by 5 bases and J by 8 bases, 12 bases remained unmatched. The rearrangement uses TRBV25-1 and TRBJ2-1; TRBD2 matches at 10 bases. Sequencing was performed on PBMCs. The receptor was isolated from a man between 18 and 29 years old in good health and CMV-seronegative. The DNA for the CDR3 is TGTGCCAGCAGTCAACCGACTAGCGGGCGTCGGGATGAGCAGTTCTTC. Its translation is CASSQPTSGRRDEQFF.